These 23 T cell receptor beta chains were all obtained from the same sample, sequenced in a study of T cells after yellow fever vaccination. A single record per CDR3 protein comes from TCRdb applying MiXCR to the 5' RACE reads. The repertoire includes 550,000 to 750,000 distinct CDR3 sequences, roughly 13% of them detected once, and roughly an eighth sits in the top ten. The sequenced sample was PBMCs, obtained on the day of the yellow fever booster vaccination. Receptors originate from a man aged 25-40 years who received the YFV17D yellow fever vaccine.

This clonotype was counted only a few times. The chain employs TRBV7-9 and TRBJ2-5; D could derive from TRBD1 or TRBD2 (5 bases each). The CDR3 is 17 amino acids. CDR1 SEHNR and CDR2 FQNEAQ come from the germline V gene (reference sequence). Trimming took 2 bases from V and 5 from J, leaving 21 bases between them. The CDR3 protein is CASSLRGGWGSAETQYF. The CDR3 DNA is TGTGCCAGCAGCTTAAGAGGTGGTTGGGGGAGTGCGGAGACCCAGTACTTC.

This clonotype was observed a handful of times. The chain couples TRBV5-1 to TRBJ2-1; maybe TRBD2 (5 bases). Per the germline V gene, CDR1 is SGHRS and CDR2 is YFSETQ. V was shortened by 3 bases and J by 8 bases, with 12 bases between the two germline ends. The CDR3 spans 13 residues. The CDR3 DNA is TGCGCCAGCAGCTGGAGGACGGGTGATGAGCAGTTCTTC. Its translation is CASSWRTGDEQFF.

The J gene is TRBJ1-5, the V gene TRBV20-1; TRBD1 agrees at 7 bases. CDR1 is DFQATT and CDR2 is SNEGSKA in the germline V gene (reference sequence). V dropped 0 bases and J dropped 7; count of bases not matched to a gene: 6. The CDR3 covers 14 residues. The CDR3 protein is CSARDQNRGQPQHF. DNA of the CDR3: TGCAGTGCTAGAGATCAGAACAGGGGACAGCCCCAGCATTTT.

This clonotype was observed many times. The chain uses TRBV6-5 and TRBJ2-1; possibly TRBD1 for D (5 bases). With 7 bases removed from V and 11 bases from J, the gap between germline ends came to 12 bases. The V gene's germline CDR1 is MNHEY and CDR2 SVGAGI. This CDR3 has 11 amino acids. CDR3 DNA: TGTGCCAGCACTCAGGGTACAAAGCAGTTCTTC. The encoded protein is CASTQGTKQFF.

This clonotype was seen a handful of times. This rearrangement joins TRBV19 to TRBJ1-5; the D is unclear. The CDR3 sequence is 13 residues long. The germline V gene has CDR1 LNHDA and CDR2 SQIVND (reference sequence). V was shortened by 3 bases and J by 5 bases, with 8 bases between the two germline ends. CDR3 sequence reads: CASSMGWDQPQHF. The CDR3 DNA reads TGTGCCAGTAGTATGGGTTGGGATCAGCCCCAGCATTTT.

This clonotype was counted a few times. The chain carries TRBV6-1 and TRBJ2-1, with TRBD2 identical over 11 bases. CDR3 length equals 15 residues. The germline CDR1 and CDR2 sequences are MNHNS and SASEGT. The junction had 3 bases not matched to a gene; V was cut back by 8 bases and J by 0 bases. CDR3 DNA: TGTGCCAGCGGGACTAGCGGCAGCTCCTACAATGAGCAGTTCTTC. Amino acid sequence: CASGTSGSSYNEQFF.

This clonotype came up a few times. This chain uses TRBV28 with TRBJ2-5; TRBD1 matches 7 bases. Germline trimming cut 2 bases from V and 7 bases from J; bases unmatched to any gene: 7. Germline V gene sequence: CDR1 MDHEN, CDR2 SYDVKM. The CDR3 consists of 14 residues. The CDR3 DNA reads as TGTGCCAGCAGTTTAGGGACAGAAGGACGGACCCAGTACTTC. It specifies CASSLGTEGRTQYF.

This clonotype was seen more than once but under ten times. The V and J genes are TRBV5-1 and TRBJ2-1, with 7 nucleotides matching TRBD2. This CDR3 is built from 14 residues. V lost 7 bases and J lost 7; bases outside the gene matches: 11. The germline V gene encodes CDR1 SGHRS and CDR2 YFSETQ. CDR3 in amino acids: CASCPGGSLNEQFF. Written as DNA, the CDR3 is TGCGCCAGCTGCCCCGGCGGGAGCTTAAATGAGCAGTTCTTC.

This clonotype was detected ten times or more. The chain recombines TRBV29-1 with TRBJ2-1; no clear D. CDR1 and CDR2 from the germline V gene are SQVTM and ANQGSEA. Trimming shortened V by 7 bases and J by 0 bases, and 10 bases separated the two germline ends. CDR3 length: 13 amino acids. The CDR3: CSGRVSSYNEQFF. CDR3 bases: TGCAGCGGCCGGGTCAGCTCCTACAATGAGCAGTTCTTC.

This clonotype was counted a few times. This chain links TRBV6-5 with TRBJ2-7; 8 bases match TRBD2. CDR3 length equals 12 residues. Germline lookup yields CDR1 MNHEY and CDR2 SVGAGI. Losses at the gene ends were 5 bases for V and 13 bases for J; bases not matched to a gene: 10. The CDR3 region is CASSTAGTRSYF. The DNA of the CDR3 is TGTGCCAGCAGTACTGCCGGGACTAGAAGCTACTTC.

This clonotype has a handful of counts. Sequence at one end of the junction differs from germline and may be a read error. This sequence joins TRBV15 and TRBJ1-5; D is perhaps TRBD1 (5 bases). This CDR3 contains 16 residues. From germline, CDR1 is LNHNV and CDR2 YYDKDF (reference sequence). The CDR3, as DNA: TGTGCCACCAGCAGAGACGTTGGGCAGGGCAAACAGCCCCAGCATTTT. This sequence encodes CATSRDVGQGKQPQHF.

This clonotype came up a few times. The rearrangement uses TRBV27 and TRBJ2-3; 9 bases are shared with TRBD2. CDR3 length: 15 residues. Germline loops: CDR1 MNHEY, CDR2 SMNVEV (reference sequence). Trimming at V came to 2 bases and at J to 5 bases, leaving 5 bases not matched to a gene. CDR3 region: CASSLKSGRRDTQYF. CDR3 coding DNA: TGTGCCAGCAGTTTAAAAAGCGGGAGGAGAGATACGCAGTATTTT.

V gene TRBV7-8 combines with J gene TRBJ2-1; TRBD2 agrees at 12 bases. The junction had 8 bases not matched to a gene; V was cut back by 5 bases and J by 3 bases. The CDR3 runs 17 residues. Germline V gene sequence: CDR1 SGHVS, CDR2 FQNEAQ. The CDR3 spells CASSTRTSGNHYNEQFF. The CDR3 DNA sequence: TGTGCCAGCAGCACCCGGACTAGCGGGAACCACTACAATGAGCAGTTCTTC.

This clonotype was counted between two and nine times. The chain employs TRBV19 and TRBJ2-3; the D is unclear. V shed 5 bases and J shed 11 bases, with 14 bases lying between them. Germline CDR1 reads LNHDA; CDR2 reads SQIVND (reference sequence). CDR3 length: 12 amino acids. This CDR3 reads CASSRAHNRQYF. The CDR3 coding sequence is TGTGCCAGTAGTCGGGCCCACAATAGGCAGTATTTT.

This clonotype was seen a handful of times. The J gene is TRBJ2-2, the V gene TRBV20-1; D is undetermined. Germline V gene data show CDR1 as DFQATT and CDR2 as SNEGSKA (reference sequence). This CDR3 contains 14 residues. The CDR3 loop reads CSATRDEDAGELFF. In DNA, the CDR3 is TGCAGCGCCACTCGTGACGAGGACGCCGGGGAGCTGTTTTTT.

This clonotype was detected ten times or more. The chain has TRBV4-2 and TRBJ1-1, with D uncertain. Per the germline V gene, CDR1 is LGHNA and CDR2 is YNFKEQ. With 2 bases removed from V and 5 bases from J, the gap between germline ends came to 9 bases. The CDR3 extends over 13 amino acids. Here the CDR3 DNA reads TGTGCCAGCAGCCAACAGTTGGGGACTGAAGCTTTCTTT. As protein: CASSQQLGTEAFF.

V usage is TRBV20-1 and J usage is TRBJ1-6; D is possibly TRBD1 (6 bases). Germline values: CDR1 DFQATT, CDR2 SNEGSKA (reference sequence). The CDR3 runs to 15 residues. V lost 3 bases, J lost 8 bases, and 17 bases lay in between. The CDR3 loop reads CSARKGGREDSPLHF. DNA for the CDR3: TGCAGTGCTAGGAAGGGGGGACGGGAGGATTCACCCCTCCACTTT.

The rearrangement joins TRBV5-1 to TRBJ2-1; D unclear. Germline loops: CDR1 SGHRS, CDR2 YFSETQ. The CDR3 consists of 12 residues. V lost 0 bases and J lost 12, with 10 bases in between. DNA for the CDR3: TGCGCCAGCAGCTTGGGGTCGTTTGGGCAGTTCTTC. It translates to CASSLGSFGQFF.

The table lists this clonotype with a few counts. The rearrangement uses TRBV20-1 and TRBJ2-5; D is possibly TRBD1 (6 bases). Per the germline V gene, CDR1 is DFQATT and CDR2 is SNEGSKA (reference sequence). Trimming stripped 6 bases from V and 9 bases from J, with 17 bases between. The CDR3 totals 12 residues. The CDR3 here is CSATDRSEAQYF. The CDR3 nucleotides read TGCAGTGCCACAGACAGGTCTGAGGCCCAGTACTTC.

This clonotype has a count of ten or more. The chain carries TRBV7-2 and TRBJ2-7; D is unresolved. V gave up 1 base and J gave up 2 bases, with 9 bases separating them. CDR1 and CDR2 from the germline V gene are SGHTA and FQGNSA. CDR3 length: 14 amino acids. CDR3 sequence: CASSLGGFTYEQYF. The CDR3 nucleotides are TGTGCCAGCAGCTTAGGTGGGTTCACCTACGAGCAGTACTTC.

The chain has TRBV2 and TRBJ2-2; the D call may be TRBD1 or TRBD2 (5 bases each). Trimming cost V 6 bases and J 6 bases, with 8 bases left between them. The CDR3 length is 12 residues. Germline CDR1 SNHLY, CDR2 FYNNEI. CDR3 sequence: CASRGTPGELFF. In nucleotides, the CDR3 is TGTGCCAGCAGGGGGACGCCCGGGGAGCTGTTTTTT.

The chain uses TRBV2 and TRBJ2-3; D not resolved. CDR1 is SNHLY, CDR2 FYNNEI, per germline. The V end was cut by 7 bases, the J end by 0 bases, with 11 bases between. The CDR3 spans 14 residues. The chain's CDR3 is CASKYGLSTDTQYF. The CDR3 DNA reads TGTGCCAGCAAGTACGGGCTTAGCACAGATACGCAGTATTTT.

This clonotype was recorded only once. The CDR3 reads CASSEFGSGTRALHF. As DNA, the CDR3 is TGTGCCAGCAGCGAATTTGGGTCAGGGACTAGGGCCCTCCACTTT. The V and J genes are TRBV12-3 or TRBV12-4 and TRBJ1-6, with a weak D call TRBD1 (5 bases). This CDR3 comprises 15 residues. V lost 6 bases to trimming and J lost 14 bases, with 23 bases between them.